The entry below describes one T cell receptor beta chain. As yet, its antigen is unknown. The sample has other DNA sequences that encode this CDR3 too. CDR3 length: 12 residues. Germline V gene lookup returns CDR1 SGDLS and CDR2 YYNGEE. Trimming shortened V by 0 bases and J by 8 bases, and 6 bases separated the two germline ends. These data belong to a study of shared clonotypes between healthy human individuals. Regarding the study as a whole: The donor pool, a small one, limited the genetic and exposure-history diversity represented.

Naive CD8 populations comprised CD45RO-negative cells positively selected for CCR7, excluding terminally differentiated effector memory CD45RA+ cells. Method: immunoSEQ multiplex PCR; TCRdb's copy keeps in-frame clones and lacks some. The data show around 2,100,000 clones, approximately 94% seen once. This rearrangement joins TRBV9 to TRBJ2-1, with D maybe TRBD2 (6 bases). This TCR came from a man aged 18-30 years in good health. The sequenced sample consisted of naive CD8+ T cells sorted from blood. The CDR3 bases are TGTGCCAGCAGCGTAGTAGCGGATGAGCAGTTCTTC. Protein product: CASSVVADEQFF.